These 8 T cell receptor beta chains were sequenced from one sample in a study of T cells after yellow fever vaccination. TCRdb processed the 5' RACE reads anew with MiXCR; each CDR3 protein has one entry. The sample includes 140,000 to 150,000 distinct CDR3 sequences, about 6.9% of them seen just once. The material sequenced was CD4+ T cells sorted from PBMCs, taken 10 days after the yellow fever booster vaccination. These receptors came from a man aged 30 to 39 who received the YFV17D yellow fever vaccine.

This clonotype was recorded many times. The chain links TRBV29-1 to TRBJ1-1, with D tentatively TRBD1 (5 bases). Germline-derived CDR1 and CDR2 are SQVTM and ANQGSEA. This CDR3 is built from 12 residues. V was cut by 7 bases and J by 7 bases, with 16 bases left in between. CDR3 amino acids: CSAWGGSGEAFF. The CDR3 coding sequence is TGCAGCGCCTGGGGGGGATCGGGTGAAGCTTTCTTT.

This clonotype was observed many times. V gene TRBV9 combines with J gene TRBJ1-2; tentative D call: TRBD1 (6 bases). Germline lookup yields CDR1 SGDLS and CDR2 YYNGEE. CDR3 length: 14 amino acids. V was pared by 3 bases and J by 4 bases, with 13 bases between. The CDR3 sequence: CASSEDQGIYGYTF. For the CDR3, the DNA is TGTGCCAGCAGCGAGGACCAGGGGATCTATGGCTACACCTTC.

The sample holds many counts of this clonotype. The V call is TRBV12-3 or TRBV12-4, the J call TRBJ2-1; a weak D match, TRBD2 (6 bases). The CDR3 is 17 amino acids. Deletions cut 1 base from V and 4 bases from J, with 17 bases between. The CDR3 loop reads CASSLGTWRGKYNEQFF. CDR3 bases: TGTGCCAGCAGTTTAGGAACTTGGCGCGGGAAATACAATGAGCAGTTCTTC.

Worth noting for this clonotype: A much larger clone is a single base away; this may be a read error. The chain combines TRBV9 with TRBJ1-3; D gene uncertain. Germline CDR1 is SGDLS and CDR2 is YYNGEE. CDR3 length: 16 amino acids. The CDR3 loop is CASSASSGVSGNPIYF. The CDR3 DNA sequence: TGTGCCAGCAGCGCCTCAAGTGGGGTCTCTGGAAACCCCATATATTTT.

This clonotype was observed a handful of times. The chain uses TRBV12-3 or TRBV12-4 and TRBJ2-2; D ambiguous. This CDR3 contains 13 residues. V was shortened by 8 bases and J by 4 bases, with 11 bases between the two germline ends. CDR3 in amino acids: CASGSIGTGELFF. The CDR3 nucleotides are TGTGCCAGCGGATCCATCGGCACCGGGGAGCTGTTTTTT.

The V call is TRBV4-3, the J call TRBJ2-1, with TRBD2 matching over 8 bases. The V and J ends lost 4 bases and 0 bases, in that order; junction bases with no gene match: 14. CDR1 is LGHNA, CDR2 YSLEER, per germline. This CDR3 is 19 amino acids long. CDR3 protein: CASSPQTSARSSSYNEQFF. CDR3 in DNA: TGCGCCAGCAGCCCTCAGACTAGCGCGCGGAGCAGCTCCTACAATGAGCAGTTCTTC.

The chain carries TRBV4-3 and TRBJ1-1; 7 nucleotides align to TRBD1. Germline trimming cut 3 bases from V and 6 bases from J; bases unmatched to any gene: 4. The CDR3 runs 13 residues. Germline CDR1 LGHNA, CDR2 YSLEER. The CDR3 here is CASSQWGQSEAFF. The CDR3 region has the DNA TGCGCCAGCAGCCAGTGGGGACAGTCTGAAGCTTTCTTT.

This chain uses TRBV6-5 with TRBJ1-6; TRBD1 is a possible D gene (6 bases). V lost 6 bases and J 6 bases, leaving 15 bases between the germline ends. CDR3 length: 15 residues. Germline V gives CDR1 MNHEY, CDR2 SVGAGI. The CDR3 DNA reads TGTGCCAGCAGCCACGGGACACCTCTTAATTCACCCCTCCACTTT. This gives the protein CASSHGTPLNSPLHF.